Sequencing of this T cell receptor (beta chain) was carried out in a study of beta chain features in type 1 diabetes. This clone has only a few counts. Since all of the isolated RNA was reverse transcribed, expressed TCRB transcripts were what got sequenced. The table came from immunoSEQ multiplex PCR; TCRdb's copy has only in-frame clones and leaves some out. The sample carries 150,000 to 200,000 clones, around 13% recorded once. The TCR sequence derives from a young woman in good health. The sequencing input was central memory CD4+ T cells from blood.

CDR3 protein: CASSLEQGQGEQFF. CDR3 sequence (DNA): TGTGCCAGCAGCTTGGAACAGGGACAGGGTGAGCAGTTCTTC. The chain has TRBV5-4 and TRBJ2-1, with 9 bases lining up with TRBD1. The CDR3 runs to 14 residues. The J segment lost 9 bases and the V segment lost 0 bases, leaving 4 bases of the junction unmatched. CDR1 and CDR2 from the germline V gene are SGHNT and YYREEE (reference sequence).